The rows below give T cell receptor beta chains drawn from one sample of a study of Ad26.COV2.S vaccination and SARS-CoV-2 variants. This table comes from immunoSEQ multiplex PCR, and its TCRdb copy is limited to in-frame clones, with some not included. The table includes under 300,000 clones, about 83% detected once. The sequencing here drew on peripheral blood, taken in a trial of Ad26.COV2.S vaccine versus placebo. Receptors were obtained from a person between 18 and 65 years old who received the Ad26.COV2.S COVID-19 vaccine or a placebo. Both conserved end residues are part of each CDR3. The D gene is left open where the match is weak.

TRBV18,.,TRBJ2-3,CASSLRAGDTQYF,TGTGCCAGCTCACTTCGTGCGGGGGATACGCAGTATTTT
TRBV10-3,.,TRBJ2-5,CAISESAGAAETQYF,TGTGCCATCAGTGAGTCCGCGGGGGCCGCGGAGACCCAGTACTTC
TRBV3-1/TRBV3-2,.,TRBJ2-5,CASSQVKATQYF,TGTGCCAGCAGCCAAGTCAAGGCTACCCAGTACTTC
TRBV7-9,.,TRBJ2-3,CASSRGGRTGPSTDTQYF,TGTGCCAGCAGCCGAGGGGGGCGGACAGGACCGAGCACAGATACGCAGTATTTT
TRBV5-1,.,TRBJ1-1,CASGRGRDTEAFF,TGCGCCAGCGGCCGAGGGAGGGACACTGAAGCTTTCTTT
TRBV18,TRBD1,TRBJ2-3,CASSNQGGTDTQYF,TGTGCCAGCTCAAACCAGGGGGGCACAGATACGCAGTATTTT
TRBV6-2/TRBV6-3,.,TRBJ2-7,CASSYLGVEQYF,TGTGCCAGCAGTTACTTGGGGGTCGAGCAGTACTTC
TRBV6-5,.,TRBJ2-2,CAISPSPGSGELFF,TGTGCCATATCCCCTAGCCCCGGGTCCGGGGAGCTGTTTTTT
TRBV3-1/TRBV3-2,.,TRBJ2-7,CASKKGHSSYEQYF,TGTGCCAGCAAGAAGGGACATAGCTCCTACGAGCAGTACTTC
TRBV18,TRBD1,TRBJ2-3,CASSPIVRGQSTDTQYF,TGTGCCAGCTCACCAATTGTGAGGGGGCAGAGCACAGATACGCAGTATTTT
TRBV7-3,.,TRBJ2-1,CASSLSGSSVPEQFF,TGTGCCAGCAGCTTATCTGGTAGTTCCGTCCCTGAGCAGTTCTTC